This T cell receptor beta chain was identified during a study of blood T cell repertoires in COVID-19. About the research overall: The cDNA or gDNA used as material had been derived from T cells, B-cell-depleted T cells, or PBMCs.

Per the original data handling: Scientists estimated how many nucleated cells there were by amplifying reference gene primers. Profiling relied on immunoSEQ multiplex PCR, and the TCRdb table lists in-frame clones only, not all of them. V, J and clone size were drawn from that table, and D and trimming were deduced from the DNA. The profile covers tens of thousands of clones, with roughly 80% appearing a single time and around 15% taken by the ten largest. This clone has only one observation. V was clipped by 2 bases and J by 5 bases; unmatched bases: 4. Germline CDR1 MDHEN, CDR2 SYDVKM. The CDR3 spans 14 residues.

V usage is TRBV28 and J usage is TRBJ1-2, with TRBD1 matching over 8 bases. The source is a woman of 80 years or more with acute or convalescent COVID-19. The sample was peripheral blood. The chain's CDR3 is CASSLPGQVYGYTF. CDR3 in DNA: TGTGCCAGCAGTTTACCGGGACAGGTGTATGGCTACACCTTC.